The subject of this entry is one T cell receptor beta chain. Its target is not known. Assay: immunoSEQ multiplex PCR; the TCRdb copy retains only in-frame clones and omits some. The table includes hundreds of thousands of clones, approximately 97% detected once. This entry comes from a study of shared clonotypes between healthy human individuals. J was trimmed by 7 bases and V by 6 bases; bases with no gene match: 10. The CDR3 has 15 residues. CDR1 is LNHDA, CDR2 SQIVND, per germline (reference sequence). Study-level findings and limits: Naive CD4 clonotype sharing across four donors was around 5%.

Sequenced sample: naive CD4+ T cells sorted from blood. The sample's subset: CD45RA+ positively selected. The TCR originated in a woman in her twenties or thirties in good health. This chain uses TRBV19 with TRBJ2-1; 9 nucleotides line up with TRBD1. The CDR3 protein is CASSKSGTGKNEQFF. The DNA for the CDR3 is TGTGCCAGTAGCAAATCCGGGACAGGGAAGAATGAGCAGTTCTTC.